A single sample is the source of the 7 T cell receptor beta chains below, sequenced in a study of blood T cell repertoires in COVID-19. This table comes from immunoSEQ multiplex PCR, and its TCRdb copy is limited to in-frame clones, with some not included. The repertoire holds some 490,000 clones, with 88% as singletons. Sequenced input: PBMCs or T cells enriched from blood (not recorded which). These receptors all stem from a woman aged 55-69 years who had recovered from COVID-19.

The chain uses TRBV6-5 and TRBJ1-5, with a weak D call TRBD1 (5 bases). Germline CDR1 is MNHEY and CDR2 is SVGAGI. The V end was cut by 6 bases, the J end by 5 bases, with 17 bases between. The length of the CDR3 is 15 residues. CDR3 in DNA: TGTGCCAGCAGCGACCTCTGGCAGGGTGATCAGCCCCAGCATTTT. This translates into CASSDLWQGDQPQHF.

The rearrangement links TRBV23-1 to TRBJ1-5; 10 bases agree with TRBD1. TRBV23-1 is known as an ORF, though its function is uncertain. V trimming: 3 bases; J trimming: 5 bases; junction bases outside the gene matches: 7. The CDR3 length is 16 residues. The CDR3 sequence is CASSQLDRGHDQPQHF. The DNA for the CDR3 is TGCGCCAGCAGTCAGTTAGACAGGGGGCATGATCAGCCCCAGCATTTT.

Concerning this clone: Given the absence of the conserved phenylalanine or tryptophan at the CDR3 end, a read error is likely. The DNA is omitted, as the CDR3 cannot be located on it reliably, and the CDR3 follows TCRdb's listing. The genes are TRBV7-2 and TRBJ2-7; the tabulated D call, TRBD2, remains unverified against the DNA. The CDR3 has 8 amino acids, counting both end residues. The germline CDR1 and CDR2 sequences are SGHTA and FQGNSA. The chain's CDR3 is CASTRGRG.

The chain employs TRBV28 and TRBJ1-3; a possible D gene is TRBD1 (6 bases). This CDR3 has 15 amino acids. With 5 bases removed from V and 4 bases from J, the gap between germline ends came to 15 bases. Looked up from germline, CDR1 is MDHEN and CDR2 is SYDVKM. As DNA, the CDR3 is TGTGCCAGCAGTACCCTCGGGGGGCGAGGAAACACCATATATTTT. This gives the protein CASSTLGGRGNTIYF. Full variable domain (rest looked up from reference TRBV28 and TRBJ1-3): DVKVTQSSRYLVKRTGEKVFLECVQDMDHENMFWYRQDPGLGLRLIYFSYDVKMKEKGDIPEGYSVSREKKERFSLILESASTNQTSMYLCASSTLGGRGNTIYFGEGSWLTVV.

The CDR3 protein is CASSLGTGRNEKLFF. The CDR3 DNA sequence: TGTGCCAGCAGCTTAGGGACAGGGAGGAATGAAAAACTGTTTTTT. V is TRBV11-2 and J is TRBJ1-4; TRBD1 matches 8 bases. The length of the CDR3 is 15 residues. Germline CDR1 and CDR2: SGHAT and FQNNGV. Trimming cost V 1 base and J 5 bases; bases outside gene matches: 3.

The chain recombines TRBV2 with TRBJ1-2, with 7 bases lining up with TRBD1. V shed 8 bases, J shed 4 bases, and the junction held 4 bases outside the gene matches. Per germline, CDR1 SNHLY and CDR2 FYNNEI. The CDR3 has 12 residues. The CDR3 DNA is TGTGCCAGCTGGCGACAGGGCTATGGCTACACCTTC. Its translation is CASWRQGYGYTF.

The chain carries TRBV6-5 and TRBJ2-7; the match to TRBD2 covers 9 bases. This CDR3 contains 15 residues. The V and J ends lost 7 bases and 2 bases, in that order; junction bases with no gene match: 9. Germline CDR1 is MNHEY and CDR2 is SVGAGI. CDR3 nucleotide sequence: TGTGCCAGCATCCAACGGCCTAGCGGGGCCTACGAGCAGTACTTC. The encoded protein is CASIQRPSGAYEQYF.